The 21 T cell receptor beta chains below come from one sample, sequenced in a study of cytomegalovirus exposure and HLA in healthy donors (dated by TCRdb to 2016 to 2017). Libraries were made using the immunoSEQ multiplex PCR assay. For the multiplex PCR, a mixture combining 60 forward primers for TCR Vbeta segments and 13 reverse primers for TCR Jbeta segments was used. TCRdb retrieved this table from immuneACCESS and kept in-frame rearrangements only. Not all clones are present; in checked studies, unresolved V genes account for under half, and no reason is known for the remainder. Here the sample has about 92,000 clones; approximately 81% occur a single time. The ten largest clones add up to 1% to 1.5% of the sample. Material for sequencing was PBMCs. The receptors were gathered from a girl aged 2 to 9 in good health and CMV-seropositive.

The chain has TRBV7-2 and TRBJ2-7; TRBD2 matches at 11 bases. This CDR3 contains 15 residues. Germline CDR1 and CDR2: SGHTA and FQGNSA. V lost 6 bases and J lost 4; bases outside the gene matches: 8. CDR3 sequence: CASRKLAGEVYEQYF. The DNA for the CDR3 is TGTGCCAGCAGGAAACTAGCGGGAGAGGTTTACGAGCAGTACTTC.

This clone occurred once. The chain carries TRBV28 and TRBJ2-1; a possible D gene is TRBD2 (6 bases). V lost 3 bases, J lost 5 bases, and 20 bases lay in between. The V gene's germline CDR1 is MDHEN and CDR2 SYDVKM. CDR3 length: 17 residues. CDR3 nucleotides: TGTGCCAGCAGTTTTGCCCGGAGCGGGCGGATTAACAATGAGCAGTTCTTC. It specifies CASSFARSGRINNEQFF.

The chain carries TRBV5-6 and TRBJ2-7; D is unresolved. Germline V gives CDR1 SGHDT, CDR2 YYEEEE. The CDR3 sequence is 14 residues long. Trimming cost V 0 bases and J 4 bases, with 11 bases left between them. Here the CDR3 DNA reads TGTGCCAGCAGCTTGGTGAGGTCCCTTTACGAGCAGTACTTC. Amino acid sequence: CASSLVRSLYEQYF.

In its sample, this clone was seen a few times. The V call is TRBV6-6, the J call TRBJ1-1; 8 bases line up with TRBD1. Germline lookup yields CDR1 MNHNY and CDR2 SVGAGI (reference sequence). After removal of 7 bases from V and 2 bases from J, the junction contained 12 bases not matched to a gene. This CDR3 contains 16 residues. For the CDR3, the DNA is TGTGCCAGCACCCTAAGAGGACAGGGTACTAACACTGAAGCTTTCTTT. As protein: CASTLRGQGTNTEAFF.

This clone was seen more than once but under ten times. The chain combines TRBV19 with TRBJ2-3; no clear D gene. This CDR3 spans 15 amino acids. CDR1 is LNHDA, CDR2 SQIVND, per germline (reference sequence). The germline V and J ends were trimmed by 0 bases and 2 bases, with 9 bases remaining between them. Here the CDR3 DNA reads TGTGCCAGTAGTATAGATCATCGGTACACAGATACGCAGTATTTT. It is translated as CASSIDHRYTDTQYF.

This clone was seen just once. The J gene is TRBJ2-1, the V gene TRBV30; perhaps TRBD2 as D (6 bases). Germline CDR1 GTSNPN, CDR2 SVGIG (reference sequence). V shed 2 bases and J shed 4 bases, with 9 bases lying between them. The CDR3 consists of 13 residues. The CDR3, as DNA: TGTGCCTGGAGTAGCGGGCCATACAATGAGCAGTTCTTC. As protein: CAWSSGPYNEQFF. The full variable domain, in which reference TRBV30 and TRBJ2-1 provide the parts outside the CDR3, is SQTIHQWPATLVQPVGSPLSLECTVEGTSNPNLYWYRQAAGRGLQLLFYSVGIGQISSEVPQNLSASRPQDRQFILSSKKLLLSDSGFYLCAWSSGPYNEQFFGPGTRLTVL.

The chain recombines TRBV7-8 with TRBJ2-3, with TRBD2 identical over 7 bases. The CDR3 has 14 amino acids. The junction had 1 base not matched to a gene; V was cut back by 1 base and J by 3 bases. Per germline, CDR1 SGHVS and CDR2 FQNEAQ. The CDR3 DNA reads as TGTGCCAGCAGCTTAGGTAGCGGGACAGATACGCAGTATTTT. It yields the protein CASSLGSGTDTQYF.

This clone has a handful of counts. This chain links TRBV4-3 with TRBJ1-5; D is uncertain. Deletions cut 1 base from V and 5 bases from J, with 12 bases between. Looked up from germline, CDR1 is LGHNA and CDR2 is YSLEER. This CDR3 has 15 residues. The CDR3 region is CASSQGLASYQPQHF. DNA for the CDR3: TGCGCCAGCAGCCAAGGGCTGGCCTCCTATCAGCCCCAGCATTTT.

This chain uses TRBV5-1 with TRBJ2-7; a weak D match, TRBD1 (6 bases). Looked up from germline, CDR1 is SGHRS and CDR2 is YFSETQ. Trimming removed 2 bases from V and 3 bases from J, with 9 bases in between. The CDR3 consists of 13 residues. CDR3 in amino acids: CASSLNRDYEQYF. CDR3 nucleotide sequence: TGCGCCAGCAGCTTAAACAGGGACTACGAGCAGTACTTC.

The J gene is TRBJ2-5, the V gene TRBV5-4, with D uncertain. Germline assignment: CDR1 SGHNT and CDR2 YYREEE (reference sequence). CDR3 length equals 13 residues. Trimming left V 4 bases short and J 3 bases short, with 10 bases between. The CDR3 sequence is CASSQKLKETQYF. The CDR3 bases are TGTGCCAGCAGCCAAAAACTAAAAGAGACCCAGTACTTC.

A word on this clone: The sample holds other DNA sequences that translate to the same CDR3. The chain recombines TRBV5-1 with TRBJ1-1; D ambiguous. From germline, CDR1 is SGHRS and CDR2 YFSETQ. The CDR3 is made up of 13 amino acids. Trimming took off 1 base at V and 0 bases at J, with 4 bases between the two ends. CDR3 DNA: TGCGCCAGCAGCTTGACAGTGAACACTGAAGCTTTCTTT. Protein sequence: CASSLTVNTEAFF.

The chain combines TRBV28 with TRBJ1-5; D unresolved. V was pared by 4 bases and J by 4 bases, with 5 bases between. This CDR3 comprises 12 residues. Germline values: CDR1 MDHEN, CDR2 SYDVKM. This chain's CDR3 is CASSSENQPQHF. The CDR3 DNA is TGTGCCAGCAGTTCGGAGAATCAGCCCCAGCATTTT.

The table lists this clone with a count of one. The genes are TRBV2 and TRBJ2-3; 12 bases line up with TRBD2. The CDR3 is 16 amino acids. V lost 10 bases and J lost 2; bases outside the gene matches: 10. CDR1 is SNHLY and CDR2 is FYNNEI in the germline V gene. CDR3 DNA sequence: TGTGCCAAGAAACATGGACTAGCGGGACTCACAGATACGCAGTATTTT. It codes for CAKKHGLAGLTDTQYF. The full variable domain, in which reference TRBV2 and TRBJ2-3 provide the parts outside the CDR3, is EPEVTQTPSHQVTQMGQEVILRCVPISNHLYFYWYRQILGQKVEFLVSFYNNEISEKSEIFDDQFSVERPDGSNFTLKIRSTKLEDSAMYFCAKKHGLAGLTDTQYFGPGTRLTVL.

V and J are TRBV7-2 and TRBJ2-3, with TRBD2 matching over 11 bases. V was clipped by 5 bases and J by 4 bases; unmatched bases: 11. This CDR3 comprises 17 residues. Per germline, CDR1 SGHTA and CDR2 FQGNSA. The CDR3, as DNA: TGTGCCAGCAGCGGCGCGGCTAGCGGGAGGTCGGCAGATACGCAGTATTTT. This translates into CASSGAASGRSADTQYF.

The chain links TRBV5-6 to TRBJ2-1; D may be TRBD2 (5 bases). The CDR3 sequence is 15 residues long. The germline gives CDR1 SGHDT, CDR2 YYEEEE. With 2 bases removed from V and 5 bases from J, the gap between germline ends came to 14 bases. In DNA, the CDR3 is TGTGCCAGCAGCTTCCCAACGGACGGGGACAATGAGCAGTTCTTC. Translating gives CASSFPTDGDNEQFF.

J is TRBJ1-1 and V is TRBV5-1; D may be TRBD1 (6 bases). This CDR3 has 11 amino acids. CDR1 is SGHRS, CDR2 YFSETQ, per germline. V was pared by 4 bases and J by 8 bases, with 9 bases between. Here the CDR3 DNA reads TGCGCCAGCAGCGAGGGGACAGAAGCTTTCTTT. Translating it yields CASSEGTEAFF.

The chain carries TRBV6-5 and TRBJ2-3; 11 bases fit TRBD2. The trim removed 6 bases at V and 6 bases at J, leaving 5 bases unmatched. The CDR3 is 14 residues long. Germline-derived CDR1 and CDR2 are MNHEY and SVGAGI. CDR3 sequence: CASSRTSGWDTQYF. The CDR3 DNA follows: TGTGCCAGCAGCCGGACTAGCGGGTGGGATACGCAGTATTTT.

This clone was counted only a few times. As DNA, the CDR3 is TGTGCCAGCAGCTTGGGAGGGGGCAGGACCCAGCCCCAGCATTTT. Amino acids: CASSLGGGRTQPQHF. The chain joins TRBV5-6 to TRBJ1-5, with 7 bases matching TRBD1. This CDR3 contains 15 residues. V lost 0 bases, J lost 7 bases, and 7 bases stayed unmatched. CDR1 SGHDT and CDR2 YYEEEE come from the germline V gene.

V and J are TRBV28 and TRBJ2-5; possibly TRBD2 for D (6 bases). The CDR3 has 15 residues. Between the trimmed V and J ends, which lost 7 bases and 2 bases, there was a span of 17 bases. Per the germline V gene, CDR1 is MDHEN and CDR2 is SYDVKM. CDR3 loop: CASTPSVGGQETQYF. The CDR3 bases are TGTGCCAGCACCCCATCCGTGGGGGGTCAAGAGACCCAGTACTTC.

The chain is built from TRBV6-5 and TRBJ1-5; a possible D gene is TRBD1 (6 bases). There are 15 residues in the CDR3. Trimming left V 1 base short and J 0 bases short, with 7 bases between. CDR1 is MNHEY, CDR2 SVGAGI, per germline. This CDR3 reads CASSYYRDSNQPQHF. CDR3 coding DNA: TGTGCCAGCAGTTACTACAGGGATAGCAATCAGCCCCAGCATTTT.

The gene calls are TRBV6-1 and TRBJ2-7; weak D call: TRBD2 (6 bases). In germline, CDR1 is MNHNS, CDR2 SASEGT. V was pared by 4 bases and J by 6 bases, with 22 bases between. The CDR3 length is 16 residues. The CDR3 region has the DNA TGTGCCAGCAGTGGGGCAAGTTGGGGGGTCAGGGCCGAGCAGTACTTC. It encodes CASSGASWGVRAEQYF.